This T cell receptor (beta chain) was documented in a study of cytomegalovirus exposure and HLA in healthy donors. Study background: There were several hundred genotyped donors. Of these, 81% fell in the genetic ancestry cluster associated with self-reported Caucasian donors. Whole-study results and caveats: The productive fraction for most TCR beta V segments was about 90% or about 30% in an earlier analysis. Common viral pathogens seemed to be connected with several of the most significant clusters, according to a later analysis. CMV serostatus was the only recorded immune exposure for donors.

Primers: 60 Vbeta forward and 13 Jbeta reverse. Profiled with immunoSEQ multiplex PCR; TCRdb holds only in-frame clones, not every one. Among about 140,000 clones listed, 75% were seen once. This clone was seen just once. The antigen remains unidentified. V lost 3 bases, J lost 2 bases, and 3 bases stayed unmatched. CDR1 LNHNV and CDR2 YYDKDF come from the germline V gene (reference sequence). This CDR3 region has 16 residues. The receptor's source is a man aged 40-55 years in good health and CMV-seronegative. Source material: PBMCs. The chain joins TRBV15 to TRBJ2-5; TRBD2 aligns across 13 bases. In nucleotides, the CDR3 is TGTGCCACCAGCAGCGGACTAGCGGGGGAACAAGAGACCCAGTACTTC. The encoded protein is CATSSGLAGEQETQYF.